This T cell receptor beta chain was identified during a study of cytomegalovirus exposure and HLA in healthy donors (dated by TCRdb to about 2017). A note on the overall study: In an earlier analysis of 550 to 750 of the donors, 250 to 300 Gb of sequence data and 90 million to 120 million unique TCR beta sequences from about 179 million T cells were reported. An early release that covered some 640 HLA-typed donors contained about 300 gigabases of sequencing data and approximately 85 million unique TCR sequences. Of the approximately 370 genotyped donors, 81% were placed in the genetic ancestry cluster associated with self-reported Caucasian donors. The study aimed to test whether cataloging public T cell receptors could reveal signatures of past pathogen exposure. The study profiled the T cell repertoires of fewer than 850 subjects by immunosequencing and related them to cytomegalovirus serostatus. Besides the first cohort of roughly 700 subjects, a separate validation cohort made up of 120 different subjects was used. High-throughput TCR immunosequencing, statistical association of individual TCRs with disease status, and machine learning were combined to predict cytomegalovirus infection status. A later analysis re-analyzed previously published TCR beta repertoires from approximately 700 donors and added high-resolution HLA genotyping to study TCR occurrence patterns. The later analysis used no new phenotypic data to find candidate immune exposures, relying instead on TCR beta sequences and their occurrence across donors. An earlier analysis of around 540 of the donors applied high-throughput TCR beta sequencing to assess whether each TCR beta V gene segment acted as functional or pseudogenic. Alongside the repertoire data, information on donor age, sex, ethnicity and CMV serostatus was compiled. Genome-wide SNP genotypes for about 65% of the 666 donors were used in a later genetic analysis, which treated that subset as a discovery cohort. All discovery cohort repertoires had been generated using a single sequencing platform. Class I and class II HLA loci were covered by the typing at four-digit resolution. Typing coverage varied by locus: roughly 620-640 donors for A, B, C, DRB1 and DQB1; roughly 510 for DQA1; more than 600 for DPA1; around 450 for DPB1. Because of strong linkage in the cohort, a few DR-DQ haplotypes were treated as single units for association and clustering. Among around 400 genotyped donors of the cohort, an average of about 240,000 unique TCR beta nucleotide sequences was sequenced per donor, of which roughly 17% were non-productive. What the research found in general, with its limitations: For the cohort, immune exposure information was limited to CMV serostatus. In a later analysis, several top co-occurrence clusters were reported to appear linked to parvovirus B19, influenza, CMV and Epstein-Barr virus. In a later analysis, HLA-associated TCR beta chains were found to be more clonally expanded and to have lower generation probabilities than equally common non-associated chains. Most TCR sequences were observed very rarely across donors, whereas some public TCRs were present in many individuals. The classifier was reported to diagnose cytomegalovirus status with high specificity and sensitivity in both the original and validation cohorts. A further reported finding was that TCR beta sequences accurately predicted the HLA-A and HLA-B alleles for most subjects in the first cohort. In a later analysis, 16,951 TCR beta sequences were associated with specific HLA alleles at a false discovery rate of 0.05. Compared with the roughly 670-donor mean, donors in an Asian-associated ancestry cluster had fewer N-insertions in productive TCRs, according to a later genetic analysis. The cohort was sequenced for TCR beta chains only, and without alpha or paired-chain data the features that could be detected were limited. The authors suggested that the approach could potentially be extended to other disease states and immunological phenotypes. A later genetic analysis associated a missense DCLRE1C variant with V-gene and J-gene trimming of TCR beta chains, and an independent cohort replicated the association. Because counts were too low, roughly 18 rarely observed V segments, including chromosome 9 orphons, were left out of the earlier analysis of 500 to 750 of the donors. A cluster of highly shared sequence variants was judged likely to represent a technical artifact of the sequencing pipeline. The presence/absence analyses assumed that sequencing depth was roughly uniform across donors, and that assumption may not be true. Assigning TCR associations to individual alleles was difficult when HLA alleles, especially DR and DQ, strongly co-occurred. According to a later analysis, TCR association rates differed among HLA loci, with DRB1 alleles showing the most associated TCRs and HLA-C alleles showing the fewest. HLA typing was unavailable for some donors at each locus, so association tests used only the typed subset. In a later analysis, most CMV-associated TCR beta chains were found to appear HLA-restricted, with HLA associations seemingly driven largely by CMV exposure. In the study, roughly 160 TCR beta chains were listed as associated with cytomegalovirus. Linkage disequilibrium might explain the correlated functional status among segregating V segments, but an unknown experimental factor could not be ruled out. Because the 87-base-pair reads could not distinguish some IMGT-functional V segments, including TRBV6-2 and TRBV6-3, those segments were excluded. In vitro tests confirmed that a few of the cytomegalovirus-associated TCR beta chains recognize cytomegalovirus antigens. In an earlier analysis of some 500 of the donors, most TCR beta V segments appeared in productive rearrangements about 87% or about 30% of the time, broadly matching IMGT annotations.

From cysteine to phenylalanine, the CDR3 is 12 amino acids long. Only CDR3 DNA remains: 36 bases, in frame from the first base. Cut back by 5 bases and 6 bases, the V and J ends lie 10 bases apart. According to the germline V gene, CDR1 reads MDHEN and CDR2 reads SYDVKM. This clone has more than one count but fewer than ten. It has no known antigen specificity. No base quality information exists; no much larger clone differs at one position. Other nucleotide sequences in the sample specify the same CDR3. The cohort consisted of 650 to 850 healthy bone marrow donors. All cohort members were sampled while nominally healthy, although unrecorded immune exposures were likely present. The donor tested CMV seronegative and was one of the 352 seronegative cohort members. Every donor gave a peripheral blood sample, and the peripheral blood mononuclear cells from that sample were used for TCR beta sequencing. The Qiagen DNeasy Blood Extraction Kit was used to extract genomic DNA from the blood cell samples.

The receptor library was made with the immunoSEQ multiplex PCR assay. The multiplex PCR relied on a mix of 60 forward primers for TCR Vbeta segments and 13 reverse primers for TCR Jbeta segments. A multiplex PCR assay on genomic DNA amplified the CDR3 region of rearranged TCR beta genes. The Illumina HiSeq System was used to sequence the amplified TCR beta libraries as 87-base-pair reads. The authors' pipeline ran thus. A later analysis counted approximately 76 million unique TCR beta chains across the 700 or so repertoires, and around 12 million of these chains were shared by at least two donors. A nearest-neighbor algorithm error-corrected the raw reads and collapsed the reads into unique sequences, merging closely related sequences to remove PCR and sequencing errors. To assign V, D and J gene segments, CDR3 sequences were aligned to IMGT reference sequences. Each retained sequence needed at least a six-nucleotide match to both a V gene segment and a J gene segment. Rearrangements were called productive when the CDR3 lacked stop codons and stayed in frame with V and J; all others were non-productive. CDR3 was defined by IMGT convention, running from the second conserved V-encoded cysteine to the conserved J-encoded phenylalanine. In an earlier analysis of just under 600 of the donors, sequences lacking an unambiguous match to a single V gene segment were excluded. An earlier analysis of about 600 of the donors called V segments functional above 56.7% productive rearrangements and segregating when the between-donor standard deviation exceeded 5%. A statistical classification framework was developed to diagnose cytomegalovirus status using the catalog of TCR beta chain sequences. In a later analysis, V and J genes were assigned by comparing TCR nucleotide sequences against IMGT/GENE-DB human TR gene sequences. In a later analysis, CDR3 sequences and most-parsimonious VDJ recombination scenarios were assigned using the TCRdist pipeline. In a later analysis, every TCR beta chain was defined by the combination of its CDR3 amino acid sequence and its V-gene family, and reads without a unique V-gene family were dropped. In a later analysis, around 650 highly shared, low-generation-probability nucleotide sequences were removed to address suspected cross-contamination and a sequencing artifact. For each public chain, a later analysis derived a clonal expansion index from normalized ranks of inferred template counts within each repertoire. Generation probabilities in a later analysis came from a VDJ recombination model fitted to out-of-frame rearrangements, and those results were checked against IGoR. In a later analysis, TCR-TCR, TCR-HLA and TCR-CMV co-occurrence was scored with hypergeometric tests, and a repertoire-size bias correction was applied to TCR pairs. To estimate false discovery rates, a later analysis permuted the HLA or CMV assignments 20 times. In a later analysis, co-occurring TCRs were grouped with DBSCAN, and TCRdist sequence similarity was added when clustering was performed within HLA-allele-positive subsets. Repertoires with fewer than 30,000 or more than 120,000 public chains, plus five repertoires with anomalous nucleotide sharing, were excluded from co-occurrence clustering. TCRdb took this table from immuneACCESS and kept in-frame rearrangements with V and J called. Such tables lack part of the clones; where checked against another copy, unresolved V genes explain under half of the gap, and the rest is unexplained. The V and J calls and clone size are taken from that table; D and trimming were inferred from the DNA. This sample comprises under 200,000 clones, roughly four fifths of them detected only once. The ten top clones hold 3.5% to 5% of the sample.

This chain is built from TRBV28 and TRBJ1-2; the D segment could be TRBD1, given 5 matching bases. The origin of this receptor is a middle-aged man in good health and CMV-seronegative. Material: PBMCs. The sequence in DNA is TGTGCCAGCAGTGGGCAGGGTCATGGCTACACCTTC. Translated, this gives CASSGQGHGYTF.